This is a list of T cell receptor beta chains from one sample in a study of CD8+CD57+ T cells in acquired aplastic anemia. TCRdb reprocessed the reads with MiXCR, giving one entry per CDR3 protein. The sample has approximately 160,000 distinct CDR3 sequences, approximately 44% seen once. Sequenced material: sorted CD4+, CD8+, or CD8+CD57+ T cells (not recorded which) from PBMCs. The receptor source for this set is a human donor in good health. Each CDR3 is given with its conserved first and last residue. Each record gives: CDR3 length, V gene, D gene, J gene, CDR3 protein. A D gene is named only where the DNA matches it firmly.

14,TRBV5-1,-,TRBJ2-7,CASSLRQNPHEQYF
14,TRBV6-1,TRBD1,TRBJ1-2,CASRVTDQGDGYTF
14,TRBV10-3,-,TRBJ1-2,CAVSEREGNYGYTF
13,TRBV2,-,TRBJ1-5,CASKGMVDQPQHF
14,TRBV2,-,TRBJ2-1,CASSRQSSYNEQFF
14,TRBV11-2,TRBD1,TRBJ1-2,CASSLQGEVSGYTF
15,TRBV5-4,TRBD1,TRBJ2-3,CASSFGDRVIDTQYF
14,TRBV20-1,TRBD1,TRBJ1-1,CSATTGQGWTEAFF
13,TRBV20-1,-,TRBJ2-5,CSATSPNRETQYF
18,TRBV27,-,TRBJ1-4,CASSLGVGGADRTEKLFF
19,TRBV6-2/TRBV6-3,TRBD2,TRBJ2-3,CASSYSSWCGSTEGDTQYF
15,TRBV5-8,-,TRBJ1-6,CATQNRGRFNSPLHF
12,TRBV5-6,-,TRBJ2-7,CASKGSSYEQYF
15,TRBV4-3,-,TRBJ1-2,CASSQANSESDGYTF
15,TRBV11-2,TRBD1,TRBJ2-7,CASSFAGGVFYEQYF
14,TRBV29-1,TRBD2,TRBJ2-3,CSGGGGAEGDTQYF
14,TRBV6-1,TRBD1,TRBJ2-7,CASVEGQGLNEQYF
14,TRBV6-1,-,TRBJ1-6,CASTQGSYNSPLHF
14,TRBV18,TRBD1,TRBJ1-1,CASSTRTGVNEAFF
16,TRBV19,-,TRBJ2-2,CASSIGAGLSTGELFF
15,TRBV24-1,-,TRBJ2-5,CATSLLDWTQETQYF
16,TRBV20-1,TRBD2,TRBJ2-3,CSGLGGIGQNTDTQYF
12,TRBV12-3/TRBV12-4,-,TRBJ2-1,CASSLRYNEQFF
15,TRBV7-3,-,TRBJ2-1,CASSPGLASADSQFF
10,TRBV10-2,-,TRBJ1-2,CASRGRGYTF
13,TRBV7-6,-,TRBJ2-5,CASSLIRQETQYF
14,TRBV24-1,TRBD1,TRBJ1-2,CATSDRGQGAGYTF
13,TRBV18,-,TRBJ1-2,CASSPGGFYGYTF
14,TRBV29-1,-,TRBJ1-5,CSVGRLAGSQPQHF